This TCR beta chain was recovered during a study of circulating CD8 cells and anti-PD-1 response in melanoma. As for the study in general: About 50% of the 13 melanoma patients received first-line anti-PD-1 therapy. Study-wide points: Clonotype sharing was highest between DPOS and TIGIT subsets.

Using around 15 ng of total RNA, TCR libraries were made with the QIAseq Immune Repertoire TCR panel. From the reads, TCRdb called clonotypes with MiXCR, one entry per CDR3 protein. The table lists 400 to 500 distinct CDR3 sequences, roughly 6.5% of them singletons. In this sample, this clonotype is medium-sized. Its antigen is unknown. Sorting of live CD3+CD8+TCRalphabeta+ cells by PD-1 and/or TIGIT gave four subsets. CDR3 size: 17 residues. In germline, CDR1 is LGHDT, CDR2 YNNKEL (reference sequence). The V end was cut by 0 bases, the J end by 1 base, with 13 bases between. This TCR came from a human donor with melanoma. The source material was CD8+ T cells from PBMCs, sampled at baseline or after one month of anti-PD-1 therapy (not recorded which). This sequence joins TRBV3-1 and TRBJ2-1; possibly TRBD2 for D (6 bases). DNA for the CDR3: TGTGCCAGCAGCCAAGACCCCTTCGCGGGGTCCTACAATGAGCAGTTCTTC. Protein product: CASSQDPFAGSYNEQFF.